These 32 T cell receptor beta chains originate from one sample sequenced in a study of OX40 agonist ivuxolimab in advanced cancers. Sequencing was performed with immunoSEQ multiplex PCR; in TCRdb, only in-frame clones are kept and a portion is missing. The sample has about 89,000 clones, about 88% seen once; the top ten hold 0.25% to 0.3%. The material was CD4+ or CD8+ T cells sorted from blood, obtained in a trial of the OX40 agonist ivuxolimab. Every receptor here comes from an adult with an advanced solid tumor such as melanoma, head and neck, liver or kidney cancer.

The gene calls are TRBV6-1 and TRBJ2-1; unclear D gene. CDR1 and CDR2 from the germline V gene are MNHNS and SASEGT. V was cut by 8 bases and J by 3 bases, with 11 bases left in between. CDR3 length equals 13 residues. The CDR3 region is CASGRVHYNEQFF. The DNA of the CDR3 is TGTGCCAGCGGAAGGGTTCACTACAATGAGCAGTTCTTC.

The chain joins TRBV7-8 to TRBJ1-1; D unresolved. Looked up from germline, CDR1 is SGHVS and CDR2 is FQNEAQ. Trimming stripped 3 bases from V and 8 bases from J, with 16 bases between. The CDR3 contains 14 residues. The CDR3 loop reads CASSLAGAGIEAFF. In DNA, the CDR3 is TGTGCCAGCAGCTTGGCAGGCGCGGGGATCGAAGCTTTCTTT.

This chain uses TRBV2 with TRBJ2-7; D is uncertain. The CDR3 has 12 residues. With 5 bases removed from V and 2 bases from J, the gap between germline ends came to 7 bases. Per the germline V gene, CDR1 is SNHLY and CDR2 is FYNNEI. The DNA for the CDR3 is TGTGCCAGCAGTATCCAGACCTACGAGCAGTACTTC. It is translated as CASSIQTYEQYF.

The V call is TRBV7-9, the J call TRBJ2-3, with 9 bases lining up with TRBD2. The ends lost 5 bases at V and 6 bases at J; junction bases unmatched: 15. CDR3 length: 17 residues. The germline CDR1 and CDR2 sequences are SEHNR and FQNEAQ (reference sequence). For the CDR3, the DNA is TGTGCCAGCAGCAGGGGCGCGGGGACTAGCAGTGCGGATACGCAGTATTTT. Its protein product is CASSRGAGTSSADTQYF. The complete variable domain, with remaining parts taken from reference TRBV7-9 and TRBJ2-3, reads DTGVSQNPRHKITKRGQNVTFRCDPISEHNRLYWYRQTLGQGPEFLTYFQNEAQLEKSRLLSDRFSAERPKGSFSTLEIQRTEQGDSAMYLCASSRGAGTSSADTQYFGPGTRLTVL.

The count of this clone is one. This chain links TRBV27 with TRBJ1-2; D is unresolved. The CDR3 runs 16 residues. Trimming cost V 3 bases and J 5 bases, with 19 bases left between them. In germline, CDR1 is MNHEY, CDR2 SMNVEV (reference sequence). The DNA for the CDR3 is TGTGCCAGCAGTTTTTTATCGGAAGGGCTTTCATATGGCTACACCTTC. Residues: CASSFLSEGLSYGYTF.

The rearrangement joins TRBV10-3 to TRBJ1-1, with TRBD1 matching over 10 bases. V lost 6 bases to trimming and J lost 4 bases; unmatched junction nucleotides: 5. Germline V gene data show CDR1 as ENHRY and CDR2 as SYGVKD. The CDR3 contains 14 residues. The CDR3 nucleotides are TGTGCCATCAGGCTCGACAGGGGGCGCACTGAAGCTTTCTTT. Protein: CAIRLDRGRTEAFF.

The chain couples TRBV7-2 to TRBJ1-5, with D unclear. This CDR3 has 13 residues. V was shortened by 3 bases and J by 8 bases, with 11 bases between the two germline ends. Germline lookup yields CDR1 SGHTA and CDR2 FQGNSA. CDR3 in amino acids: CASSLERFKPQHF. CDR3 DNA sequence: TGTGCCAGCAGCTTGGAGAGGTTTAAGCCCCAGCATTTT.

This chain uses TRBV5-4 with TRBJ2-3, with D possibly being TRBD1 or TRBD2 (6 bases each). The ends were cut back, 0 bases at V and 4 bases at J, with 12 bases in the middle. Germline lookup yields CDR1 SGHNT and CDR2 YYREEE (reference sequence). The CDR3 has 15 amino acids. The CDR3 protein is CASSLAGGRPDTQYF. CDR3 bases: TGTGCCAGCAGCTTGGCTGGGGGGCGCCCAGATACGCAGTATTTT.

The chain employs TRBV19 and TRBJ2-5, with 8 bases fitting TRBD1. The CDR3 runs 16 residues. CDR1 and CDR2 (germline): LNHDA, SQIVND (reference sequence). The V and J ends lost 5 bases and 3 bases, in that order; junction bases with no gene match: 11. The CDR3 loop reads CASSPLRTGTKETQYF. The DNA for the CDR3 is TGTGCCAGTAGTCCCCTTCGGACAGGGACAAAAGAGACCCAGTACTTC.

This clone was detected only a few times. This chain joins TRBV19 and TRBJ2-7; D call uncertain. Germline V gene data show CDR1 as LNHDA and CDR2 as SQIVND (reference sequence). The CDR3 covers 8 residues. The ends were cut back, 5 bases at V and 7 bases at J, with 0 bases in the middle. The CDR3 sequence is CASSEQYF. CDR3 in DNA: TGTGCCAGTAGTGAGCAGTACTTC.

The J gene is TRBJ2-3, the V gene TRBV25-1; perhaps TRBD2 as D (5 bases). Germline assignment: CDR1 MGHDK and CDR2 SYGVNS. The CDR3 extends over 13 amino acids. The ends were cut back, 2 bases at V and 8 bases at J, with 11 bases in the middle. The CDR3 is CASSERTRGTQYF. The CDR3 region has the DNA TGTGCCAGCAGTGAACGTACTCGGGGTACGCAGTATTTT.

This clone was counted a single time. This chain joins TRBV4-3 and TRBJ2-1; 10 bases are shared with TRBD2. CDR3 length equals 15 residues. Trimming at V came to 1 base and at J to 7 bases, leaving 4 bases not matched to a gene. The germline V gene has CDR1 LGHNA and CDR2 YSLEER. CDR3: CASSQGSGGRNEQFF. The CDR3, as DNA: TGCGCCAGCAGCCAAGGTAGCGGGGGGAGGAATGAGCAGTTCTTC.

The chain employs TRBV5-4 and TRBJ1-2; 10 bases agree with TRBD1. The CDR3 runs to 16 residues. With 2 bases clipped from V and 8 bases from J, the junction kept 12 bases outside the gene matches. The germline gives CDR1 SGHNT, CDR2 YYREEE (reference sequence). CDR3 nucleotides: TGTGCCAGCAGCTTACCAGCGACAGGGGGCTCTGGAGGCTACACCTTC. Protein sequence: CASSLPATGGSGGYTF.

J is TRBJ2-3 and V is TRBV5-1, with a tentative D call TRBD1 (6 bases). Deletions cut 2 bases from V and 4 bases from J, with 17 bases between. CDR1 is SGHRS and CDR2 is YFSETQ in the germline V gene. CDR3 length: 16 residues. Written as DNA, the CDR3 is TGCGCCAGCAGCTTTTCAGCGCGGCAGGGGCCAGATACGCAGTATTTT. Translated: CASSFSARQGPDTQYF.

The chain has TRBV7-9 and TRBJ1-2; unclear D gene. Germline loops: CDR1 SEHNR, CDR2 FQNEAQ (reference sequence). Trimming cost V 3 bases and J 6 bases, with 14 bases left between them. This CDR3 has 14 amino acids. CDR3 coding DNA: TGTGCCAGCAGCTTTTCGAGGGTCGGCGATGGCTACACCTTC. This encodes CASSFSRVGDGYTF.

This clone appeared a single time. This chain uses TRBV4-1 with TRBJ2-2, with a tentative D call TRBD2 (6 bases). CDR3 length equals 15 residues. V dropped 4 bases and J dropped 6 bases, with 15 bases sitting between them. Germline loops: CDR1 MGHRA, CDR2 YSYEKL. CDR3 sequence (DNA): TGCGCCAGCAGCCGAGGAGGGGCTCGGCCCGGGGAGCTGTTTTTT. This encodes CASSRGGARPGELFF.

This rearrangement joins TRBV7-8 to TRBJ1-3; the match to TRBD1 covers 8 bases. Germline V lookup: CDR1 SGHVS, CDR2 FQNEAQ. V trimming: 6 bases; J trimming: 0 bases; junction bases outside the gene matches: 4. The CDR3 runs 15 residues. This chain's CDR3 is CASSLDRASGNTIYF. The CDR3 DNA is TGTGCCAGCAGTCTGGACAGGGCCTCTGGAAACACCATATATTTT.

The chain uses TRBV7-9 and TRBJ1-2; 8 nucleotides match TRBD1. V gave up 1 base and J gave up 4 bases; unmatched junction bases: 5. The CDR3 consists of 15 residues. Germline V gene sequence: CDR1 SEHNR, CDR2 FQNEAQ (reference sequence). CDR3 DNA sequence: TGTGCCAGCAGCTTAGGGGGACAGGCCTCCTATGGCTACACCTTC. It translates to CASSLGGQASYGYTF. The full variable domain, with the rest looked up from reference TRBV7-9 and TRBJ1-2, is DTGVSQNPRHKITKRGQNVTFRCDPISEHNRLYWYRQTLGQGPEFLTYFQNEAQLEKSRLLSDRFSAERPKGSFSTLEIQRTEQGDSAMYLCASSLGGQASYGYTFGSGTRLTVV.

V gene TRBV5-1 combines with J gene TRBJ2-2, with D possibly TRBD1 on 7 matching bases. Germline CDR1 reads SGHRS; CDR2 reads YFSETQ. CDR3 length: 14 residues. Trimming cost V 9 bases and J 6 bases, with 18 bases left between them. CDR3 DNA: TGCGCCAACAAGGAGGGGGCCGGACCCGGGGAGCTGTTTTTT. Encoded protein: CANKEGAGPGELFF.

J is TRBJ2-5 and V is TRBV5-1, with TRBD2 identical over 12 bases. Trimming removed 4 bases from V and 4 bases from J; junction bases left unmatched: 8. Looked up from germline, CDR1 is SGHRS and CDR2 is YFSETQ. CDR3 length equals 16 residues. CDR3 sequence: CASSPPGLAGGETQYF. For the CDR3, the DNA is TGCGCCAGCAGCCCACCGGGACTAGCGGGCGGAGAGACCCAGTACTTC.

The rearrangement uses TRBV30 and TRBJ2-6; D is unclear. CDR3 size: 12 residues. CDR1 is GTSNPN and CDR2 is SVGIG in the germline V gene (reference sequence). V lost 3 bases to trimming and J lost 0 bases, with 0 bases between them. CDR3 in amino acids: CAWSSGANVLTF. The CDR3, as DNA: TGTGCCTGGAGCTCTGGGGCCAACGTCCTGACTTTC.

DNA of the CDR3: TGCGCCAGCAGCTTGGGATCTAATCCCGAGCAGTACTTC. It encodes CASSLGSNPEQYF. V gene TRBV5-1 combines with J gene TRBJ2-7; D gene uncertain. Looked up from germline, CDR1 is SGHRS and CDR2 is YFSETQ. The CDR3 spans 13 residues. The ends were cut back, 0 bases at V and 6 bases at J, with 10 bases in the middle.

The V call is TRBV5-6, the J call TRBJ1-3, with D possibly TRBD1 on 5 matching bases. The CDR3 runs to 15 residues. CDR1 and CDR2 (germline): SGHDT, YYEEEE. Trimming removed 0 bases at V and 4 bases at J, with 11 bases between. CDR3 bases: TGTGCCAGCAGCTTGGTGGGGGGGTCAGGAAACACCATATATTTT. Amino acids: CASSLVGGSGNTIYF.

The chain carries TRBV11-3 and TRBJ1-5; D is possibly TRBD1 (6 bases). CDR1 is SGHNT and CDR2 is YENEEA in the germline V gene. The germline V and J ends were trimmed by 2 bases and 2 bases, with 19 bases remaining between them. This CDR3 comprises 18 residues. Here the CDR3 DNA reads TGTGCCAGCAGCTTATACAGGGTCTGGGAGCTTGGCAATCAGCCCCAGCATTTT. It is translated as CASSLYRVWELGNQPQHF.

This clone was counted between two and nine times. The chain joins TRBV6-5 to TRBJ1-5; 9 bases line up with TRBD1. Germline loops: CDR1 MNHEY, CDR2 SVGAGI. The CDR3 loop spans 13 amino acids. J gave up 6 bases and V 5 bases, and 2 bases lay outside the gene matches. CDR3 amino acids: CASSTGGSQPQHF. The CDR3 nucleotides are TGTGCCAGCAGTACAGGGGGCAGTCAGCCCCAGCATTTT.

This clone was picked up one time. The chain recombines TRBV10-3 with TRBJ2-5, with D unresolved. The germline CDR1 and CDR2 sequences are ENHRY and SYGVKD. Trimming took off 2 bases at V and 3 bases at J, with 13 bases between the two ends. The CDR3 length is 15 residues. DNA of the CDR3: TGTGCCATCAGTGAGCTTGGCACTGGGGAAGAGACCCAGTACTTC. This encodes CAISELGTGEETQYF.

The chain uses TRBV5-6 and TRBJ1-2; 7 bases are shared with TRBD1. Trimming cost V 10 bases and J 5 bases; bases outside gene matches: 5. This CDR3 is built from 11 residues. Germline values: CDR1 SGHDT, CDR2 YYEEEE. The CDR3 bases are TGTGCCTCGCTACAGGGGTATGGCTACACCTTC. This sequence encodes CASLQGYGYTF.

The chain employs TRBV11-1 and TRBJ2-6, with 7 bases aligning to TRBD1. J lost 2 bases, V lost 5 bases, and 12 bases had no gene match. The CDR3 consists of 18 residues. CDR1 is SGHAT and CDR2 is FQDESV in the germline V gene (reference sequence). The CDR3 protein is CASSQGKGGAAGANVLTF. The CDR3 region has the DNA TGTGCCAGCAGCCAAGGCAAAGGGGGCGCCGCTGGGGCCAACGTCCTGACTTTC.

The V gene is TRBV19, the J gene TRBJ1-4; 10 nucleotides align to TRBD1. This CDR3 has 15 residues. Trimming removed 6 bases from V and 3 bases from J; junction bases left unmatched: 4. Per germline, CDR1 LNHDA and CDR2 SQIVND (reference sequence). The CDR3 protein is CASSLDRGPNEKLFF. CDR3 bases: TGTGCCAGTAGCCTAGACAGGGGGCCTAATGAAAAACTGTTTTTT.

This rearrangement joins TRBV30 to TRBJ2-5; no definite D call. Germline CDR1 GTSNPN, CDR2 SVGIG (reference sequence). Trimming stripped 0 bases from V and 0 bases from J, with 14 bases between. The CDR3 runs to 16 residues. CDR3 amino acids: CAWSVRFLGNQETQYF. The CDR3 bases are TGTGCCTGGAGTGTACGTTTTCTGGGGAACCAAGAGACCCAGTACTTC.

This sequence joins TRBV2 and TRBJ2-3, with D hard to call. CDR1 is SNHLY and CDR2 is FYNNEI in the germline V gene. Trimming removed 4 bases from V and 4 bases from J, with 3 bases in between. The CDR3 spans 11 residues. CDR3 protein: CASSGADTQYF. CDR3 nucleotides: TGTGCCAGCAGTGGCGCAGATACGCAGTATTTT.

The chain has TRBV29-1 and TRBJ1-1; TRBD1 agrees at 7 bases. The CDR3 has 14 amino acids. The germline CDR1 and CDR2 sequences are SQVTM and ANQGSEA. V trimming: 5 bases; J trimming: 6 bases; junction bases outside the gene matches: 12. The CDR3 protein is CSVKGQPILAEAFF. The CDR3 coding sequence is TGCAGCGTTAAGGGACAGCCCATTTTGGCTGAAGCTTTCTTT.